This TCR beta chain emerged from a study of Graves' ophthalmopathy and Graves' hyperthyroidism. Findings and limits, study-wide: Among expanded thyroid clonotypes above 0.001 frequency, most also occurred in blood.

V shed 6 bases, J shed 4 bases, and the junction held 6 bases outside the gene matches. The CDR3 is made up of 14 amino acids. The germline CDR1 and CDR2 sequences are MNHNS and SASEGT. For this clonotype: What it binds is not known.

RNA transcripts provided the template for amplifying TCR beta CDR3 regions. RT-PCR was first run with HTBI primers, then multiplex PCR in a second round. TCRdb reanalysed the multiplex PCR reads using MiXCR and keeps one entry per CDR3 protein. The data contain some 370,000 distinct CDR3 sequences, approximately 18% of them singletons. Lactation, pregnancy, uncontrolled infections and other autoimmune diseases were all grounds for excluding patients. The evidence that diagnosis relied on was clinical symptoms, serum thyroxine, TRAb, thyroid ultrasound and orbital computed tomography. Sample: peripheral blood. This chain joins TRBV6-1 and TRBJ2-5, with 9 bases identical to TRBD1. This TCR was sampled from an adult woman with stable Graves' hyperthyroidism. In nucleotides, the CDR3 is TGTGCCAGCAGCCGGACAGGGGTAACAGAGACCCAGTACTTC. Protein: CASSRTGVTETQYF.